This TCR beta chain was recovered during a study of T cells in Graves' hyperthyroidism and ophthalmopathy. Findings and limits, study-wide: Blood also contained most expanded thyroid clonotypes above 0.001.

It was RNA transcripts that yielded the amplified TCR beta CDR3 regions. Researchers ran a first-round RT-PCR on the TCR CDR3 using the HTBI primer set. Using its own MiXCR run on the multiplex PCR reads, TCRdb lists one record per CDR3 protein. The sample carries around 370,000 distinct CDR3 sequences, approximately 17% recorded once. Ophthalmopathy cases scored 3 or more on the Clinical Activity Score and 4 or more on NOSPECS grade, with duration below 3 months. Thyroid ultrasound, orbital computed tomography, clinical symptoms, and serum thyroxine and TRAb underpinned diagnoses. The PBMCs had their origin in more than 9.5 ml of fresh peripheral blood. With regard to this clonotype: Its antigen is currently unknown.

V shed 1 base and J 6 bases; nucleotides not matched to a gene: 8. The CDR3 is 15 amino acids. CDR1 is SGHRS and CDR2 is YFSETQ in the germline V gene. The chain carries TRBV5-1 and TRBJ2-7; TRBD1 aligns across 9 bases. This sequence originates from a young man with Graves' ophthalmopathy. The sample taken for sequencing was blood. In DNA form, the CDR3 reads TGCGCCAGCAGCTTGACAGGGGGCGGCCTCGTCGAGCAGTACTTC. It yields the protein CASSLTGGGLVEQYF.